This TCR beta chain was captured in a study of blood T cell repertoires in COVID-19. Trimming left V 4 bases short and J 4 bases short, with 10 bases between. The CDR3 sequence is 13 residues long. Germline V gene data show CDR1 as MGHRA and CDR2 as YSYEKL. Study processing details: It was from reference gene primer amplification that nucleated cell counts were estimated. Sequencing used immunoSEQ multiplex PCR; TCRdb keeps in-frame clones, though not all of them. That table gives V, J and clone size, and the DNA gave D and trimming. The sample gives about 250,000 clones, about 82% of which show up once; over 5.5% is in the top ten.

Material for sequencing was peripheral blood. The receptor was derived from a woman aged 80 or over with COVID-19, enrolled during active disease. V and J are TRBV4-1 and TRBJ2-5, with D hard to call. The CDR3, as DNA: TGCGCCAGCAGCCCCCAATTGGCAGAGACCCAGTACTTC. This encodes CASSPQLAETQYF.